The 27 T cell receptor beta chains presented below share a single source sample, sequenced in a study of T cell repertoires in ileal Crohn's disease. Measured with immunoSEQ multiplex PCR; TCRdb has only the in-frame clones, and not every one. The profile shows about 3,600 clones, 70% to 80% of them singletons. Sequencing used ileal tissue. These receptors were obtained from an adult with Crohn's disease.

J is TRBJ1-1 and V is TRBV2, with TRBD1 matching 8 bases. V lost 5 bases, J lost 1 base, and 3 bases stayed unmatched. CDR3 length: 14 residues. Germline values: CDR1 SNHLY, CDR2 FYNNEI. The CDR3 region is CASSWTGPNTEAFF. The CDR3 coding sequence is TGTGCCAGCAGTTGGACAGGGCCGAACACTGAAGCTTTCTTT.

The table lists this clone with a few counts. This sequence joins TRBV6-1 and TRBJ2-1; TRBD2 matches 14 bases. J lost 7 bases, V lost 8 bases, and 7 bases had no gene match. Looked up from germline, CDR1 is MNHNS and CDR2 is SASEGT. This CDR3 is 15 amino acids long. CDR3 sequence: CASLTGTSGRNEQFF. The CDR3 DNA sequence: TGTGCCAGCCTGACCGGGACTAGCGGGAGAAATGAGCAGTTCTTC.

The gene calls are TRBV6-1 and TRBJ1-2; no clear D gene. This CDR3 is 14 amino acids long. Germline values: CDR1 MNHNS, CDR2 SASEGT. Trimming removed 3 bases at V and 2 bases at J, with 10 bases between. The CDR3 region is CASSDGRTNYGYTF. The CDR3 DNA is TGTGCCAGCAGTGATGGTAGAACCAACTATGGCTACACCTTC.

The chain links TRBV28 to TRBJ1-2; D not resolved. CDR1 MDHEN and CDR2 SYDVKM come from the germline V gene. V dropped 11 bases and J dropped 4 bases, with 14 bases sitting between them. The CDR3 runs 12 residues. The CDR3 bases are TGTGCCTCCCAGGAGGCGAGCTATGGCTACACCTTC. It translates to CASQEASYGYTF.

A few counts support this clone. The chain has TRBV9 and TRBJ2-2, with D tentatively TRBD2 (5 bases). The CDR3 is 15 amino acids. The V gene's germline CDR1 is SGDLS and CDR2 YYNGEE. The V gene lost 4 bases and the J gene lost 5 bases, with 15 bases spanning the gap. The CDR3 DNA is TGTGCCAGCAGCTTGACTACTCCGGGGACCGGGGAGCTGTTTTTT. This sequence encodes CASSLTTPGTGELFF.

The chain joins TRBV15 to TRBJ1-1, with TRBD1 matching 8 bases. This CDR3 comprises 13 residues. J was trimmed by 7 bases and V by 7 bases; bases with no gene match: 8. CDR1 LNHNV and CDR2 YYDKDF come from the germline V gene (reference sequence). CDR3 amino acids: CATNYRGKDEAFF. DNA of the CDR3: TGTGCCACCAATTACAGGGGGAAGGATGAAGCTTTCTTT.

This clone has only a few counts. The V and J genes are TRBV4-1 and TRBJ1-1, with D unclear. This CDR3 is built from 14 residues. V was shortened by 2 bases and J by 2 bases, with 9 bases between the two germline ends. From germline, CDR1 is MGHRA and CDR2 YSYEKL. CDR3 coding DNA: TGCGCCAGCAGCCAAAGAACAGCCAACACTGAAGCTTTCTTT. This translates into CASSQRTANTEAFF.

The CDR3, as DNA: TGTGCCAGCAGTTTGACAGGGACCGACACCGGGGAGCTGTTTTTT. It encodes CASSLTGTDTGELFF. V gene TRBV6-6 combines with J gene TRBJ2-2; 7 nucleotides match TRBD1. This CDR3 comprises 15 residues. Germline CDR1 is MNHNY and CDR2 is SVGAGI (reference sequence). The V segment lost 4 bases and the J segment 3 bases; nucleotides outside the gene matches: 5.

This clone was seen a single time. In DNA, the CDR3 is TGTGCCAGCAGCCAGGGGACAGGGGGGAGGGCAGATACGCAGTATTTT. It yields the protein CASSQGTGGRADTQYF. The chain couples TRBV7-6 to TRBJ2-3; 11 nucleotides align to TRBD1. The CDR3 runs to 16 residues. Germline V gene data show CDR1 as SGHVS and CDR2 as FNYEAQ. Trimming removed 5 bases from V and 4 bases from J; junction bases left unmatched: 8.

The CDR3 DNA follows: TGTGCCAGCAGCGCCCGACAGATGAACACTGAAGCTTTCTTT. It is translated as CASSARQMNTEAFF. This chain joins TRBV7-2 and TRBJ1-1, with a tentative D call TRBD1 (5 bases). CDR1 and CDR2 from the germline V gene are SGHTA and FQGNSA. V shed 5 bases and J shed 0 bases, with 10 bases lying between them. This CDR3 has 14 amino acids.

The CDR3 is CASSLVDTGGVHTF. The CDR3 coding sequence is TGTGCCAGCAGCTTAGTTGATACAGGGGGCGTCCACACCTTC. V is TRBV11-3 and J is TRBJ1-2; 9 bases map to TRBD1. V lost 1 base, J lost 12 bases, and 9 bases stayed unmatched. The CDR3 sequence is 14 residues long. CDR1 SGHNT and CDR2 YENEEA come from the germline V gene. Looking up the rest from reference TRBV11-3 and TRBJ1-2 gives the full variable domain: EAGVVQSPRYKIIEKKQPVAFWCNPISGHNTLYWYLQNLGQGPELLIRYENEEAVDDSQLPKDRFSAERLKGVDSTLKIQPAELGDSAVYLCASSLVDTGGVHTFGSGTRLTVV.

This clone was seen just once. The chain recombines TRBV11-3 with TRBJ2-7, with a weak D call TRBD1 (7 bases). In germline, CDR1 is SGHNT, CDR2 YENEEA. Trimming shortened V by 2 bases and J by 4 bases, and 15 bases separated the two germline ends. There are 15 residues in the CDR3. The CDR3 DNA reads TGTGCCAGCAGCTTAAAGGAGGGGGCGCGTTACGAGCAGTACGTC. Residues: CASSLKEGARYEQYV.

The CDR3 here is CASSLTATGAGTDTQYF. The CDR3 DNA reads as TGTGCCAGCAGCTTAACCGCAACGGGAGCTGGCACAGATACGCAGTATTTT. This rearrangement joins TRBV7-3 to TRBJ2-3; a weak D match, TRBD2 (6 bases). CDR1 is SGHTA, CDR2 FQGTGA, per germline. The CDR3 contains 17 residues. The ends were cut back, 0 bases at V and 1 base at J, with 14 bases in the middle.

This clone qualifies as large. The genes are TRBV28 and TRBJ1-2; possibly TRBD1 for D (6 bases). V was shortened by 3 bases and J by 2 bases, with 13 bases between the two germline ends. Germline lookup yields CDR1 MDHEN and CDR2 SYDVKM. This CDR3 is 15 amino acids long. The CDR3 reads CASSLSTGANYGYTF. The CDR3 region has the DNA TGTGCCAGCAGTTTGTCGACAGGAGCCAACTATGGCTACACCTTC.

The chain combines TRBV7-8 with TRBJ1-5, with TRBD1 matching 7 bases. J lost 4 bases, V lost 5 bases, and 5 bases had no gene match. This CDR3 is 14 amino acids long. Germline V CDR1 and CDR2: SGHVS, FQNEAQ. In DNA, the CDR3 is TGTGCCAGCAGCCGACAGGGCCGGAATCAGCCCCAGCATTTT. It encodes CASSRQGRNQPQHF.

The J gene is TRBJ2-2, the V gene TRBV7-9; D gene ambiguous. The CDR3 consists of 16 residues. The germline CDR1 and CDR2 sequences are SEHNR and FQNEAQ (reference sequence). With 1 base removed from V and 2 bases from J, the gap between germline ends came to 11 bases. The CDR3 spells CASSLGGKQNTGELFF. The CDR3 coding sequence is TGTGCCAGCAGCTTAGGCGGAAAACAAAACACCGGGGAGCTGTTTTTT.

The chain recombines TRBV7-9 with TRBJ1-2; a weak D match, TRBD1 (6 bases). CDR1 and CDR2 (germline): SEHNR, FQNEAQ (reference sequence). V dropped 9 bases and J dropped 8 bases, with 16 bases sitting between them. This CDR3 is 12 amino acids long. The CDR3 protein is CARGDTLEGYTF. CDR3 in DNA: TGTGCCAGAGGGGACACATTAGAGGGCTACACCTTC. Supplemented by reference TRBV7-9 and TRBJ1-2, the full variable domain reads DTGVSQNPRHKITKRGQNVTFRCDPISEHNRLYWYRQTLGQGPEFLTYFQNEAQLEKSRLLSDRFSAERPKGSFSTLEIQRTEQGDSAMYLCARGDTLEGYTFGSGTRLTVV.

The gene calls are TRBV6-1 and TRBJ1-2, with TRBD1 matching over 10 bases. Per germline, CDR1 MNHNS and CDR2 SASEGT. The trim removed 3 bases at V and 7 bases at J, leaving 14 bases unmatched. The CDR3 totals 17 residues. The CDR3 here is CASSDDLTTGGFFGYTF. CDR3 sequence (DNA): TGTGCCAGCAGTGATGACTTAACGACAGGGGGCTTCTTTGGCTACACCTTC.

The chain uses TRBV9 and TRBJ1-2, with 7 bases lining up with TRBD1. From germline, CDR1 is SGDLS and CDR2 YYNGEE. The V gene end was trimmed by 5 bases and the J gene end by 0 bases; junction bases not matched to a gene: 4. This CDR3 has 14 amino acids. The CDR3 nucleotides are TGTGCCAGCAGGGGGGACAGTTCTAACTATGGCTACACCTTC. It is translated as CASRGDSSNYGYTF.

V usage is TRBV27 and J usage is TRBJ2-1, with 14 bases aligning to TRBD2. Per germline, CDR1 MNHEY and CDR2 SMNVEV (reference sequence). CDR3 length: 14 residues. After removal of 8 bases from V and 7 bases from J, the junction contained 4 bases not matched to a gene. DNA for the CDR3: TGTGCCAGCCTGGGACTAGCGGGAGTGAATGAGCAGTTCTTC. Translated, it gives CASLGLAGVNEQFF.

For this clone: An end of the junction differs from the germline gene, which may be a read error. The rearrangement joins TRBV5-1 to TRBJ1-1; 8 bases align to TRBD1. Germline CDR1 SGHRS, CDR2 YFSETQ. CDR3 length equals 14 residues. The CDR3 nucleotides are TGTGCCAGCAGCCAACAGGGGGGAAACACTGAAGCTTTCTTT. It yields the protein CASSQQGGNTEAFF.

The chain's CDR3 is CASSPPGARVLGYTF. The CDR3 DNA is TGTGCCAGCAGCCCCCCTGGGGCCAGGGTACTTGGCTACACCTTC. The chain links TRBV11-2 to TRBJ1-2; D possibly corresponds to TRBD1 (5 bases). The CDR3 has 15 amino acids. Germline CDR1 SGHAT, CDR2 FQNNGV. V was shortened by 5 bases and J by 7 bases, with 20 bases between the two germline ends.

CDR3 sequence: CASTSANTGELFF. The DNA of the CDR3 is TGCGCCAGCACCTCTGCGAACACCGGGGAGCTGTTTTTT. The J gene is TRBJ2-2, the V gene TRBV5-1; D is uncertain. The CDR3 consists of 13 residues. V lost 6 bases to trimming and J lost 0 bases, with 6 bases between them. In germline, CDR1 is SGHRS, CDR2 YFSETQ.

This chain joins TRBV7-3 and TRBJ1-1; D gene uncertain. V lost 2 bases, J lost 2 bases, and 6 bases lay in between. In germline, CDR1 is SGHTA, CDR2 FQGTGA. The CDR3 has 13 amino acids. CDR3 loop: CASSLQVNTEAFF. CDR3 in DNA: TGTGCCAGCAGCTTACAGGTTAACACTGAAGCTTTCTTT.

The chain uses TRBV6-1 and TRBJ2-7, with D maybe TRBD1 (6 bases). Trimming removed 6 bases at V and 3 bases at J, with 12 bases between. Germline CDR1 reads MNHNS; CDR2 reads SASEGT. CDR3 length: 13 residues. The CDR3 protein is CASRLTGGYEQYV. The CDR3 DNA follows: TGTGCCAGCAGGCTGACAGGAGGCTACGAGCAGTACGTC.

The genes are TRBV6-5 and TRBJ1-5, with a weak D call TRBD1 (6 bases). Germline CDR1 reads MNHEY; CDR2 reads SVGAGI. V was shortened by 6 bases and J by 1 base, with 13 bases between the two germline ends. This CDR3 has 15 amino acids. The CDR3 nucleotides read TGTGCCAGCAGGCTTGGGCAGGGGAGCAATCAGCCCCAGCATTTT. Encoded protein: CASRLGQGSNQPQHF.

The J gene is TRBJ1-5, the V gene TRBV6-6, with D maybe TRBD1 (5 bases). The CDR3 totals 15 residues. CDR1 and CDR2 (germline): MNHNY, SVGAGI (reference sequence). Between the trimmed V and J ends, which lost 7 bases and 2 bases, there was a span of 15 bases. CDR3 sequence reads: CASTLRRGGNQPQHF. The CDR3 DNA sequence: TGTGCCAGCACCCTACGGAGGGGAGGCAATCAGCCCCAGCATTTT.